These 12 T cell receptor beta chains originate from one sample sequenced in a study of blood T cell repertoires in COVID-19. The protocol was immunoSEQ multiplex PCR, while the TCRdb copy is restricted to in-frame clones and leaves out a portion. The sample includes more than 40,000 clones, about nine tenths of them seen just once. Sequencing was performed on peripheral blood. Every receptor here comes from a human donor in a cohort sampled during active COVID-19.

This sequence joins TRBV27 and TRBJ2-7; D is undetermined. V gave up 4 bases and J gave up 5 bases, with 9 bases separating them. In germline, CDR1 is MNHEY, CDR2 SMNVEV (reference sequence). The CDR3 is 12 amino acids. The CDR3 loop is CASSSLGDEQYF. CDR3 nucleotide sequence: TGTGCCAGCAGTTCTCTAGGCGACGAGCAGTACTTC.

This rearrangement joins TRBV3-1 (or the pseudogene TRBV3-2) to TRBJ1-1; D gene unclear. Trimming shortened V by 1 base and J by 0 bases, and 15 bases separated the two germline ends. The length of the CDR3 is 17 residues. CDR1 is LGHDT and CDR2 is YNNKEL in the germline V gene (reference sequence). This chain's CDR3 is CASSQARRRNMNTEAFF. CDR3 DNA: TGTGCCAGCAGCCAAGCAAGAAGGCGGAACATGAACACTGAAGCTTTCTTT.

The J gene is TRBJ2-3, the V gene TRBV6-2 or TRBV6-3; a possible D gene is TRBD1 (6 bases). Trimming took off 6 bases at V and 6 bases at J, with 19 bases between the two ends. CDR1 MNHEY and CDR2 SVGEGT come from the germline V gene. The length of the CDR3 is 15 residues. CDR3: CASSFDRTSGDTQYF. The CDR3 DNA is TGTGCCAGCAGCTTCGACAGGACCTCAGGGGATACGCAGTATTTT.

The CDR3: CASSFNPPGHGIESTF. CDR3 coding DNA: TGCGCCAGCAGCTTCAATCCTCCGGGACACGGGATCGAGTCCACCTTC. The chain is built from TRBV5-1 and TRBJ1-2; D is perhaps TRBD1 (6 bases). This CDR3 comprises 16 residues. Between the trimmed V and J ends, which lost 2 bases and 13 bases, there was a span of 27 bases. Germline V gene data show CDR1 as SGHRS and CDR2 as YFSETQ.

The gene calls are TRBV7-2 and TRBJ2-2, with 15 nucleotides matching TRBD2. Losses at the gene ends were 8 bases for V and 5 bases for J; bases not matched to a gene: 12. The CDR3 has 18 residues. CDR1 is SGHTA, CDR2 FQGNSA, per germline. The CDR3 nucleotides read TGTGCCAGCGGGTCCAAGGGACTAGCGGGAGGTGGGACCGGGGAGCTGTTTTTT. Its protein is CASGSKGLAGGGTGELFF.

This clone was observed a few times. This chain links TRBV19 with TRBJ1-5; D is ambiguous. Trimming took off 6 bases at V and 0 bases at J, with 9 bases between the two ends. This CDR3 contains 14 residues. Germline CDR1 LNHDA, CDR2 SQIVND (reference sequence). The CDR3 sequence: CASRPLYSNQPQHF. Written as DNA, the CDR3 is TGTGCCAGTAGGCCTCTCTATAGCAATCAGCCCCAGCATTTT. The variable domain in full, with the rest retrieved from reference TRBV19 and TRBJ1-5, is DGGITQSPKYLFRKEGQNVTLSCEQNLNHDAMYWYRQDPGQGLRLIYYSQIVNDFQKGDIAEGYSVSREKKESFPLTVTSAQKNPTAFYLCASRPLYSNQPQHFGDGTRLSIL.

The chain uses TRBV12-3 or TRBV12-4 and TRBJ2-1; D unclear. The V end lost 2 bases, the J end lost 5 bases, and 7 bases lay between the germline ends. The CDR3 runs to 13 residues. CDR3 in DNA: TGTGCCAGCAGTTTAAACGAGAACAATGAGCAGTTCTTC. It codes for CASSLNENNEQFF.

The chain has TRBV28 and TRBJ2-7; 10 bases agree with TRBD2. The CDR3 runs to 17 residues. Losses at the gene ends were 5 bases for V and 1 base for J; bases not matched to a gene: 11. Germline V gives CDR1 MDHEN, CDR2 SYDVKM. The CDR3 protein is CASSMKPGLALSYEQYF. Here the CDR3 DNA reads TGTGCCAGCAGTATGAAGCCGGGACTAGCGCTGTCCTACGAGCAGTACTTC.

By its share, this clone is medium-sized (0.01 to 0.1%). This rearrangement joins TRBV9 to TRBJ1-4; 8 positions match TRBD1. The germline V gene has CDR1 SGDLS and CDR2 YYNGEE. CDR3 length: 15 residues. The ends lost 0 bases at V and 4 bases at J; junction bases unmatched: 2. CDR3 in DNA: TGTGCCAGCAGCGTAGCCGGGACAGGTAATGAAAAACTGTTTTTT. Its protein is CASSVAGTGNEKLFF.

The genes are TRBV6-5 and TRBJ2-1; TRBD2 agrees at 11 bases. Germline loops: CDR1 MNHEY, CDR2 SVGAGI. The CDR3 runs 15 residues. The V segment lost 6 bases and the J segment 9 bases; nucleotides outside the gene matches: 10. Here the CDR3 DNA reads TGTGCCAGCAGAGGTAGCGGGAGGGCCGTGTCTGAGCAGTTCTTC. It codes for CASRGSGRAVSEQFF.

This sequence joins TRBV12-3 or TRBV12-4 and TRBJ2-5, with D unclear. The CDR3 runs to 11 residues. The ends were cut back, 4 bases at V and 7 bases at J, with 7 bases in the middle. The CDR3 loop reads CASSSSSTQYF. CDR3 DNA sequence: TGTGCCAGCAGTTCGTCCTCGACCCAGTACTTC.

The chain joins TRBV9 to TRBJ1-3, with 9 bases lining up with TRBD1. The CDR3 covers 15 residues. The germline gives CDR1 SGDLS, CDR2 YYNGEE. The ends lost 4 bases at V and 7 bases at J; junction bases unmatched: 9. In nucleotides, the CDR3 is TGTGCCAGCAGCTCCAGACAGGGGGTAGGGAACACCATATATTTT. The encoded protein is CASSSRQGVGNTIYF.